This T cell receptor beta chain was captured by sequencing in a study of blood T cells in healthy people across ages (dated by TCRdb to 2013 to 2016). About the investigation overall: In model experiments, template switching captured about one uniquely barcoded TCR beta cDNA molecule for every two T cells. Using deep sequencing normalized with unique cDNA molecular identifiers, the study measured how TCR beta repertoire diversity changes with age. The donors were divided into four age groups: young (average approximately 17 years), middle-aged (roughly 40), aged (approximately 59) and long-lived (roughly 88). Using the same blood draw, the study looked at two additional independent replicas of 1 million unique cDNA reads for two donors, one aged 18 to 30 and the other aged 80 or older. The study at large found these results: Conclusive comparison of naive and antigen-experienced compartments was prevented by the profiling of bulk unsorted PBMCs. Compared with the aged group, more naive CD4+ T cells, fewer expanded clones and increased TCR diversity were shown by the long-lived group, suggesting age selection. Estimates of total diversity from one million sequenced T cells were regarded as lower bounds and underestimates. Observed TCR beta diversity per million T cells fell roughly linearly with age, and a significant reduction was already apparent by age roughly 40. The CMV infection status of donors was not known, potentially confounding age-related changes in expanded clonotypes. There was a strong correlation between observed TCR beta diversity and the percentage of naive T cells measured by flow cytometry.

Details on this clonotype: Its antigen is not yet known. There are no base qualities to consult, and no much larger clone falls within one base.

Receptor libraries were prepared by 5' RACE. Sequencing relied on an Illumina HiSeq 2500. A second PCR of roughly 7 to 11 cycles was performed with a sample-barcoded 5' primer and a J-beta primer mix. Each TCR beta cDNA molecule received a unique molecular identifier from a template-switch 5' adaptor carrying 12 random nucleotides. At least 3 million CDR3-containing paired-end reads were obtained from each sample. First-strand cDNA synthesis was performed from all RNA using the Mint cDNA synthesis kit, with priming by a TRBC-specific oligonucleotide. Following uracil-DNA glycosylase treatment, a first 18-cycle PCR with universal primers M1SS and BC2_uni_R was performed on all cDNA. The authors processed their data as follows. For normalization, 1 million high-quality reads, each with a distinct molecular identifier, were randomly selected from each sample. Instead of being binned into consensus sequences, reads that shared molecular identifiers were thrown out. MiTCR, run with a Q25 quality threshold and the strictest error-elimination algorithm, handled CDR3 identification, clonotype clustering and error correction. A nonparametric unseen species model with Euler transformation was used to estimate lower-bound total TCR beta diversity. The raw public reads went through TCRdb reprocessing: fastp at Q25, MiXCR clone calling, in-frame beta chains kept. Rows are unified per CDR3 protein, each entry keeping the most common DNA and genes. These V and J calls rely on TCRdb rather than the paper's analysis. The sample table records 800,000 to 950,000 distinct CDR3 sequences; around 29% of these occur just once. In total, the top ten clones hold 10% of the sample.

The CDR3 contains 16 residues, cysteine and phenylalanine counted. CDR3 DNA is the only sequence kept; it has 48 bases, read in frame from the first base. Relative to germline, V is missing 8 bases and J is missing 9 bases, with 16 bases of the junction outside any gene match. CDR1 and CDR2 are read off the germline V gene as SGHTA and FQGNSA. Donors were a few dozen systemically healthy Caucasian individuals from Russia aged roughly 6 to 90 years. Each donor gave ten milliliters of peripheral blood, drawn into EDTA-treated Vacutainer tubes. Ficoll-Paque density-gradient centrifugation was used to isolate PBMCs, with at least 7 million per sample. Total RNA, at least 6 micrograms per sample, was extracted from PBMCs with Trizol reagent. The percentages of naive CD45RAhigh/CD27high T cells were determined by flow cytometry on a PBMC aliquot from every donor. In addition, the sample was reused for a study of T cells of mothers and their children. Taken from the second paper: Nine systemically healthy Caucasian individuals, comprising three mothers and their six children, were included as donors. cDNA synthesis consumed the entire amount of extracted RNA, loaded at about 1.5 ug RNA in each 15 ul reaction. In the second PCR, the M1S primer introduced both the sample barcodes and 2-4 random nucleotides. Over 8 million TCR beta CDR3 reads were obtained for each mother, and 2.5 million to 3 million reads were obtained for each child. Thymic selection shapes the output of TCR recombination in a similar way in related and unrelated pairs, and inherited differences have a minor effect. Normalized repertoire overlap in related mother-child pairs was always slightly higher than in unrelated mother-child pairs, but the difference was never significant. With a sensitivity of about 100 clones per million clonotypes, no persistent microchimeric T cell clones were detected. Deep NGS was used in the study to compare the TCR beta repertoires of mothers and children and to look for features that separate related mother-child pairs from unrelated individuals. On average, the children were roughly 11 +/- 4 years old, while the mothers were about 40 +/- 4 years old. After adapter ligation with NEBNext reagents, the libraries were sequenced on Illumina HiSeq 2000 with 100+100 nt paired-end reads. To prevent cross-contamination, the mother and child libraries were prepared one month apart and sequenced in separate runs. For each donor, between roughly 500,000 and 2,200,000 distinct TCR beta clonotypes were identified. Naive TCR beta clonotypes were estimated from low-frequency clonotypes matched to each donor's FACS-determined naive share, without sorting.

The receptor chain draws on TRBV7-2 and TRBJ2-1, with TRBD2 matching 10 junction bases. Source material: blood. The receptor was isolated from a middle-aged woman in good health. The CDR3 reads CASRPTWTSGGSEQFF. The DNA sequence reads TGTGCCAGCCGCCCGACGTGGACTAGCGGTGGGAGTGAGCAGTTCTTC.